The rows below give T cell receptor beta chains drawn from one sample of a study of cytomegalovirus exposure and HLA in healthy donors. Sequencing was performed with immunoSEQ multiplex PCR; in TCRdb, only in-frame clones are kept and a portion is missing. The sample comprises fewer than 200,000 clones, about four fifths of which are singletons, and approximately 7% rests with the top ten. Sequencing was done on a sample of PBMCs. The receptor source for this set is a male donor in good health and CMV-seropositive. Both conserved end residues are trimmed from each CDR3. Fields, in order: D gene, CDR3 length, J gene, V gene, CDR3 protein. A D gene is named only where the DNA matches it firmly.

>NA|12|TRBJ2-2|TRBV5-4
ASSWEQGTGELF
>TRBD1|13|TRBJ1-2|TRBV7-2
ASSLNPGGEYGYT
>NA|13|TRBJ2-1|TRBV2
ASRERTLNGNEQF
>TRBD1|13|TRBJ1-1|TRBV6-5
ASSYAQGGNTEAF
>NA|12|TRBJ2-1|TRBV27
ASSFSGRYNEQF
>TRBD1|13|TRBJ1-2|TRBV6-5
ASSYSGTEYRGYT
>NA|13|TRBJ2-3|TRBV18
ASSPGQNRGDTQY
>TRBD1|11|TRBJ2-7|TRBV7-2
ASSQGTGREQY
>NA|11|TRBJ2-1|TRBV11-3
ASSQGSLNEQF
>TRBD2|15|TRBJ2-1|TRBV2
ASSGTSGEPSSGEQF
>NA|13|TRBJ1-3|TRBV7-2
ASSLVMGSGNTIY
>NA|13|TRBJ1-3|TRBV6-1
ASSEGYTSGNTIY
>NA|13|NA|TRBV9
ASSVGLAEIYEQY
>NA|12|TRBJ2-4|TRBV4-2
ASSPSLAKNIQY
>TRBD1|13|TRBJ1-5|TRBV9
ASSVQGAPNQPQH
>TRBD1|11|TRBJ1-5|TRBV6-6
ATALDRDQPQH
>NA|16|TRBJ1-1|TRBV9
ASSTSTSLQEEVQRKV
>TRBD1|10|TRBJ2-7|TRBV30
AWGQGIHEQY
>TRBD2|13|TRBJ2-1|TRBV9
ASSSFRGRVNEQF
>TRBD2|15|TRBJ2-5|TRBV5-4
ASSLEGGLAGQETQY
>TRBD1|15|TRBJ1-5|TRBV19
ASTKAGQGKGNQPQH
>TRBD2|11|TRBJ2-1|TRBV9
ASTNIGGGEQF